The rows below give T cell receptor beta chains drawn from one sample of a study of response to subunit inactivated influenza vaccine. A single record per CDR3 protein comes from TCRdb applying MiXCR to the RT-PCR reads. The data show 500,000 or so distinct CDR3 sequences, approximately 17% seen once. The sample in question was CD4+ T cells sorted from PBMCs, obtained roughly 24 months after vaccination. The receptors here all came from a man aged 45-69 years who received an inactivated influenza vaccine. The CDR3 runs from the conserved cysteine through the conserved F or W. A D gene is named only where the DNA matches it firmly. Expanded clones get a size class; other rows say once, few or many, or leave the size out.

v_call	j_call	d_call	clone_size	cdr3_aa	cdr3_nt
TRBV4-3	TRBJ2-5	-	many	CASSQDRGGGETQYF	TGCGCCAGCAGCCAAGACCGAGGAGGGGGAGAGACCCAGTACTTC
TRBV11-1	TRBJ2-1	TRBD2	-	CASSPHSGRPLSYNEQFF	TGTGCCAGCAGCCCCCATAGCGGGAGACCTCTCTCCTACAATGAGCAGTTCTTC
TRBV4-3	TRBJ1-2	-	-	CASSQDDGGYYGYTF	TGCGCCAGCAGCCAAGATGACGGGGGTTACTATGGCTACACCTTC
TRBV5-1	TRBJ1-4	TRBD1	many	CASRRSTGGENEKLFF	TGCGCCAGCAGACGCTCCACAGGGGGCGAAAATGAAAAACTGTTTTTT
TRBV9	TRBJ2-1	-	-	CASSVGGESLFF	TGTGCCAGCAGCGTAGGAGGGGAGTCGTTGTTCTTC
TRBV7-2	TRBJ2-2	-	few	CASSPGLGRGNTGELFF	TGTGCCAGCAGCCCCGGTCTAGGACGAGGAAACACCGGGGAGCTGTTTTTT
TRBV3-1	TRBJ2-5	-	many	CASSRMSVGARETQYF	TGTGCCAGCAGCCGAATGTCGGTCGGGGCGCGGGAGACCCAGTACTTC
TRBV3-1	TRBJ2-7	TRBD2	few	CASSQDGTSVYEQYF	TGTGCCAGCAGCCAAGATGGGACTAGCGTATACGAGCAGTACTTC
TRBV10-2	TRBJ1-2	TRBD1	-	CASSADRAYGYTF	TGCGCCAGCAGTGCTGACAGGGCCTATGGCTACACCTTC
TRBV5-5	TRBJ1-1	-	-	CASSLAGGRSTEAFF	TGTGCCAGCAGCTTGGCCGGGGGCCGGTCCACTGAAGCTTTCTTT
TRBV20-1	TRBJ1-1	-	-	CSAERAVGMAFF	TGCAGTGCCGAACGGGCGGTGGGAATGGCTTTCTTT
TRBV5-1	TRBJ2-1	TRBD2	-	CASSRGSSGRYSYNEQFF	TGCGCCAGCAGCCGCGGTTCTAGCGGGAGGTATTCCTACAATGAGCAGTTCTTC
TRBV12-3/TRBV12-4	TRBJ2-2	TRBD2	few	CASSLAGGEVGELFF	TGTGCCAGCAGTTTAGCGGGGGGGGAGGTCGGGGAGCTGTTTTTT
TRBV6-4	TRBJ2-3	TRBD2	-	CASSVAGGDTDTQYF	TGTGCCAGCAGTGTTGCGGGAGGGGACACAGATACGCAGTATTTT
TRBV6-5	TRBJ2-3	-	few	CASSFRGAVTDTQYF	TGTGCCAGCAGTTTCCGGGGGGCCGTCACAGATACGCAGTATTTT
TRBV18	TRBJ1-2	-	-	CASSPGMEYYGYTF	TGTGCCAGCTCACCAGGGATGGAATACTATGGCTACACCTTC
TRBV6-2/TRBV6-3	TRBJ2-2	-	few	CASRETAGELFF	TGTGCCAGCAGAGAGACAGCCGGGGAGCTGTTTTTT
TRBV5-1	TRBJ2-2	-	-	CASSLRTDTGELFF	TGCGCCAGCAGCTTAAGGACAGACACCGGGGAGCTGTTTTTT
TRBV7-2	TRBJ2-3	-	-	CASSSERSGSTDTQYF	TGTGCCAGCAGCTCAGAGCGGAGCGGATCCACAGATACGCAGTATTTT
TRBV7-6	TRBJ1-5	-	few	CASSLEVGHNQPQHF	TGTGCCAGCAGCTTAGAAGTCGGGCACAATCAGCCCCAGCATTTT
TRBV29-1	TRBJ2-7	-	-	CSVEGLGQSYEQYF	TGCAGCGTTGAAGGGTTAGGACAGTCCTACGAGCAGTACTTC
TRBV5-5	TRBJ2-1	TRBD2	few	CASSSTGGLYNEQFF	TGTGCCAGCAGCTCGACGGGAGGCCTGTACAATGAGCAGTTCTTC
TRBV6-5	TRBJ1-1	-	few	CASSYSASSLTEAFF	TGTGCCAGCAGTTACTCAGCCAGCTCCCTCACTGAAGCTTTCTTT
TRBV20-1	TRBJ2-3	TRBD2	-	CSASPGGAGTDTQYF	TGCAGTGCTTCCCCGGGGGGGGCGGGCACAGATACGCAGTATTTT